These 17 T cell receptor beta chains were sequenced from one sample in a study of cytomegalovirus exposure and HLA in healthy donors. With 60 Vbeta and 13 Jbeta primers, the PCR was carried out. Profiling relied on immunoSEQ multiplex PCR, and the TCRdb table lists in-frame clones only, not all of them. The data contain around 120,000 clones, over 60% of them singletons. Sequenced: PBMCs. Receptors were obtained from a human donor in good health.

The rearrangement joins TRBV19 to TRBJ1-5; 10 bases are shared with TRBD1. Germline values: CDR1 LNHDA, CDR2 SQIVND (reference sequence). Germline trimming cut 3 bases from V and 6 bases from J; bases unmatched to any gene: 5. This CDR3 has 15 amino acids. In DNA form, the CDR3 reads TGTGCCAGTAGTATCGGACAGGGGGGCCTTCAGCCCCAGCATTTT. This encodes CASSIGQGGLQPQHF.

J is TRBJ1-4 and V is TRBV27, with TRBD1 matching 8 bases. Germline V lookup: CDR1 MNHEY, CDR2 SMNVEV (reference sequence). With V trimmed by 3 bases and J by 8 bases, 5 bases remained unmatched. The length of the CDR3 is 14 residues. CDR3 in DNA: TGTGCCAGCAGTTTCACAGGGGGTCTCGAAAAACTGTTTTTT. Amino acids: CASSFTGGLEKLFF. Full variable domain (outside the CDR3, taken from reference TRBV27 and TRBJ1-4): EAQVTQNPRYLITVTGKKLTVTCSQNMNHEYMSWYRQDPGLGLRQIYYSMNVEVTDKGDVPEGYKVSRKEKRNFPLILESPSPNQTSLYFCASSFTGGLEKLFFGSGTQLSVL.

The chain combines TRBV19 with TRBJ2-1, with TRBD1 identical over 9 bases. Germline CDR1 reads LNHDA; CDR2 reads SQIVND (reference sequence). With V trimmed by 0 bases and J by 4 bases, 4 bases remained unmatched. This CDR3 has 16 residues. The CDR3: CASSIDYRGPYNEQFF. CDR3 coding DNA: TGTGCCAGTAGTATAGATTACAGGGGGCCATACAATGAGCAGTTCTTC.

CDR3 residues: CASSREFNSPLHF. As DNA, the CDR3 is TGTGCCAGCAGCCGGGAATTCAATTCACCCCTCCACTTT. V usage is TRBV11-1 and J usage is TRBJ1-6; D unresolved. Germline V gene sequence: CDR1 SGHAT, CDR2 FQDESV (reference sequence). Trimming cost V 5 bases and J 7 bases, with 9 bases left between them. The CDR3 contains 13 residues.

The chain has TRBV28 and TRBJ2-2; D remains unclear. CDR3 length: 12 residues. The V end was cut by 0 bases, the J end by 11 bases, with 7 bases between. The germline V gene has CDR1 MDHEN and CDR2 SYDVKM. DNA for the CDR3: TGTGCCAGCAGTTTATGGCCGAGAGAGCTGTTTTTT. Translated: CASSLWPRELFF.

V gene TRBV18 combines with J gene TRBJ2-7; the D gene is possibly TRBD1 (6 bases). V was shortened by 6 bases and J by 5 bases, with 14 bases between the two germline ends. Germline lookup yields CDR1 KGHSH and CDR2 LQKENI. This CDR3 is built from 13 residues. The chain's CDR3 is CASSIQQGNEQYF. As DNA, the CDR3 is TGTGCCAGCTCTATCCAACAGGGAAACGAGCAGTACTTC.

The chain is built from TRBV2 and TRBJ2-7; a possible D gene is TRBD1 (6 bases). Germline V CDR1 and CDR2: SNHLY, FYNNEI. This CDR3 contains 13 residues. Trimming pared 8 bases from V and 2 bases from J, leaving 13 bases between. CDR3 sequence (DNA): TGTGCCAGCTGGAACAGGGTGCCCTACGAGCAGTACTTC. This codes for CASWNRVPYEQYF.

V and J are TRBV9 and TRBJ2-5, with 14 bases aligning to TRBD2. This CDR3 contains 16 residues. The V gene's germline CDR1 is SGDLS and CDR2 YYNGEE. Trimming cost V 4 bases and J 5 bases; bases outside gene matches: 7. The CDR3 sequence: CASSPRTSGRRETQYF. The CDR3 DNA follows: TGTGCCAGCAGCCCCCGGACTAGCGGGAGGCGGGAGACCCAGTACTTC. Full variable domain (outside the CDR3, taken from reference TRBV9 and TRBJ2-5): DSGVTQTPKHLITATGQRVTLRCSPRSGDLSVYWYQQSLDQGLQFLIQYYNGEERAKGNILERFSAQQFPDLHSELNLSSLELGDSALYFCASSPRTSGRRETQYFGPGTRLLVL.

Here the CDR3 reads CASSLIPVPGLAGGSTDTQYF. The CDR3 DNA reads as TGTGCCAGCAGTTTAATCCCCGTACCGGGACTAGCTGGAGGTTCCACAGATACGCAGTATTTT. The chain recombines TRBV27 with TRBJ2-3; 9 bases line up with TRBD2. With 2 bases clipped from V and 2 bases from J, the junction kept 20 bases outside the gene matches. Germline CDR1 and CDR2: MNHEY and SMNVEV (reference sequence). The CDR3 extends over 21 amino acids.

The chain's CDR3 is CASSEEGGPINEQFF. The DNA of the CDR3 is TGTGCCAGCAGTGAGGAGGGGGGGCCCATTAATGAGCAGTTCTTC. The chain combines TRBV6-6 with TRBJ2-1, with D maybe TRBD2 (7 bases). Germline assignment: CDR1 MNHNY and CDR2 SVGAGI (reference sequence). The V and J ends lost 5 bases and 7 bases respectively, with 18 bases between them. This CDR3 contains 15 residues.

The V call is TRBV5-1, the J call TRBJ2-1, with 10 nucleotides matching TRBD2. This CDR3 spans 15 amino acids. J lost 4 bases, V lost 4 bases, and 5 bases had no gene match. From germline, CDR1 is SGHRS and CDR2 YFSETQ. CDR3 sequence (DNA): TGCGCCAGCAGCCTAGCGACTAGCGGGTACAATGAGCAGTTCTTC. It specifies CASSLATSGYNEQFF.

The chain employs TRBV6-5 and TRBJ1-2; unclear D gene. Trimming took 7 bases from V and 8 from J, leaving 8 bases between them. CDR1 is MNHEY, CDR2 SVGAGI, per germline. The CDR3 loop spans 10 amino acids. CDR3 amino acids: CASNPTGYTF. In DNA, the CDR3 is TGTGCCAGCAACCCTACGGGCTACACCTTC.

The chain joins TRBV4-2 to TRBJ2-3; 13 positions agree with TRBD2. The junction had 13 bases not matched to a gene; V was cut back by 0 bases and J by 4 bases. Germline V gene data show CDR1 as LGHNA and CDR2 as YNFKEQ. The CDR3 totals 20 residues. The CDR3 reads CASSQERGLAGSEGADTQYF. The CDR3 DNA sequence: TGTGCCAGCAGCCAAGAAAGGGGACTAGCGGGAAGTGAGGGCGCAGATACGCAGTATTTT.

The J gene is TRBJ1-1, the V gene TRBV7-6; 7 positions agree with TRBD1. Germline-derived CDR1 and CDR2 are SGHVS and FNYEAQ. The CDR3 spans 15 residues. J was trimmed by 4 bases and V by 4 bases; bases with no gene match: 9. The CDR3 region is CASSSPEGGITEAFF. The CDR3 nucleotides read TGTGCCAGCAGCTCCCCGGAAGGGGGCATCACTGAAGCTTTCTTT.

This clone was counted a single time. The genes are TRBV25-1 and TRBJ2-3, with 11 positions matching TRBD2. Trimming took 2 bases from V and 4 from J; bases not matched to a gene: 11. Germline V CDR1 and CDR2: MGHDK, SYGVNS. The CDR3 totals 18 residues. DNA of the CDR3: TGTGCCAGCAGTGAACAGAGGGCTAGCGGGAGGTGCGCAGATACGCAGTATTTT. Protein sequence: CASSEQRASGRCADTQYF.

The chain couples TRBV11-2 to TRBJ2-3, with 10 positions matching TRBD2. The J segment lost 2 bases and the V segment lost 5 bases, leaving 7 bases of the junction unmatched. There are 16 residues in the CDR3. Germline values: CDR1 SGHAT, CDR2 FQNNGV. The CDR3 nucleotides read TGTGCCAGCAGCCTAAGAACTAGCGGGATCACAGATACGCAGTATTTT. Amino acids: CASSLRTSGITDTQYF.

The rearrangement links TRBV27 to TRBJ2-3; 9 bases are a match to TRBD2. The CDR3 runs to 16 residues. J lost 5 bases, V lost 3 bases, and 9 bases had no gene match. CDR1 MNHEY and CDR2 SMNVEV come from the germline V gene (reference sequence). The CDR3 bases are TGTGCCAGCAGTTTCCTCGCGGGAGGGCCTGGAGATACGCAGTATTTT. Translated: CASSFLAGGPGDTQYF.